This passage covers 14 T cell receptor beta chains from one sample sequenced in a study of shared clonotypes between healthy human individuals (dated by TCRdb to the early 2020s). Library prep was done by the immunoSEQ multiplex PCR assay. Here the immuneACCESS table is served through TCRdb, limited to in-frame sequences with V and J called. Missing clones are a known gap in these copies; in checked studies unresolved V genes cover under half, and the rest lacks a known reason. Across this sample there are a few million clones, with 85% to 95% seen only once. The ten largest account for around 0.14% of the sample. The sample consisted of naive CD4+ T cells sorted from blood. The cell subset or site label for this specimen denotes: CD45RA+ positively selected. Receptor source: a man younger than 35 in good health.

The chain is built from TRBV6-6 and TRBJ1-6, with unresolved D. The CDR3 sequence is 15 residues long. The germline gives CDR1 MNHNY, CDR2 SVGAGI (reference sequence). V lost 2 bases to trimming and J lost 7 bases, with 12 bases between them. CDR3 DNA: TGTGCCAGCAGTTACCAAGGAGAACCAAATTCACCCCTCCACTTT. As protein: CASSYQGEPNSPLHF.

The chain combines TRBV5-1 with TRBJ1-1, with D possibly TRBD1 on 5 matching bases. The germline gives CDR1 SGHRS, CDR2 YFSETQ. The CDR3 totals 15 residues. With 0 bases removed from V and 0 bases from J, the gap between germline ends came to 9 bases. The CDR3 loop is CASSLAGTLNTEAFF. CDR3 DNA: TGCGCCAGCAGCTTGGCCGGGACGTTGAACACTGAAGCTTTCTTT. The full variable domain, in which reference TRBV5-1 and TRBJ1-1 provide the parts outside the CDR3, is KAGVTQTPRYLIKTRGQQVTLSCSPISGHRSVSWYQQTPGQGLQFLFEYFSETQRNKGNFPGRFSGRQFSNSRSEMNVSTLELGDSALYLCASSLAGTLNTEAFFGQGTRLTVV.

The J gene is TRBJ1-4, the V gene TRBV2; D gene uncertain. CDR1 and CDR2 (germline): SNHLY, FYNNEI. The CDR3 runs 16 residues. Trimming took off 2 bases at V and 6 bases at J, with 16 bases between the two ends. The DNA for the CDR3 is TGTGCCAGCAGTGAATTTGGCCGGGGAGGTGATGAAAAACTGTTTTTT. Residues: CASSEFGRGGDEKLFF.

V and J are TRBV5-1 and TRBJ2-3; unclear D gene. Germline lookup yields CDR1 SGHRS and CDR2 YFSETQ. There are 15 residues in the CDR3. V was trimmed by 0 bases and J by 2 bases, leaving 10 bases between them. CDR3 amino acids: CASSLGASPTDTQYF. The DNA for the CDR3 is TGCGCCAGCAGCTTGGGGGCCTCCCCCACAGATACGCAGTATTTT.

This chain connects TRBV6-1 to TRBJ2-7; 12 bases align to TRBD2. Germline CDR1 MNHNS, CDR2 SASEGT. The junction had 4 bases not matched to a gene; V was cut back by 1 base and J by 3 bases. The CDR3 runs 16 residues. The CDR3 DNA is TGTGCCAGCAGTGAAGTTCTGACTAGCGGGAGCTACGAGCAGTACTTC. It translates to CASSEVLTSGSYEQYF.

CDR3 in amino acids: CASRGLQNNEQFF. The CDR3 DNA sequence: TGCGCCAGCAGGGGACTACAGAACAATGAGCAGTTCTTC. The rearrangement links TRBV5-1 to TRBJ2-1; 7 positions match TRBD2. V gave up 5 bases and J gave up 5 bases; unmatched junction bases: 4. The CDR3 contains 13 residues. Germline lookup yields CDR1 SGHRS and CDR2 YFSETQ.

This chain joins TRBV28 and TRBJ2-7; 8 bases fit TRBD1. V gave up 0 bases and J gave up 2 bases; unmatched junction bases: 6. Germline-derived CDR1 and CDR2 are MDHEN and SYDVKM. This CDR3 is 16 amino acids long. CDR3 sequence: CASSLWDRVVPYEQYF. In DNA form, the CDR3 reads TGTGCCAGCAGTTTATGGGACAGGGTAGTCCCCTACGAGCAGTACTTC.

The V gene is TRBV5-4, the J gene TRBJ2-5; D not resolved. The length of the CDR3 is 12 residues. The V end was cut by 4 bases, the J end by 7 bases, with 11 bases between. CDR1 is SGHNT and CDR2 is YYREEE in the germline V gene (reference sequence). The CDR3 is CASSLSVGTQYF. The CDR3 nucleotides read TGTGCCAGCAGCCTATCGGTGGGGACCCAGTACTTC. The variable domain in full, completed from reference TRBV5-4 and TRBJ2-5, reads ETGVTQSPTHLIKTRGQQVTLRCSSQSGHNTVSWYQQALGQGPQFIFQYYREEENGRGNFPPRFSGLQFPNYSSELNVNALELDDSALYLCASSLSVGTQYFGPGTRLLVL.

This clone showed up just once. The rearrangement links TRBV6-1 to TRBJ1-6; D is perhaps TRBD1 (5 bases). Per germline, CDR1 MNHNS and CDR2 SASEGT. V gave up 8 bases and J gave up 4 bases, with 15 bases separating them. This CDR3 comprises 15 residues. As DNA, the CDR3 is TGTGCCAGCGCCGAACGGGGCGGGTATAATTCACCCCTCCACTTT. Its translation is CASAERGGYNSPLHF.

The chain employs TRBV30 and TRBJ1-5, with D uncertain. Germline V CDR1 and CDR2: GTSNPN, SVGIG (reference sequence). The V and J ends lost 0 bases and 3 bases respectively, with 21 bases between them. This CDR3 has 18 residues. As DNA, the CDR3 is TGTGCCTGGAGTGTCCCCAGGTGGCCAACTCTTACCAATCAGCCCCAGCATTTT. It is translated as CAWSVPRWPTLTNQPQHF. Looking up the rest from reference TRBV30 and TRBJ1-5 gives the full variable domain: SQTIHQWPATLVQPVGSPLSLECTVEGTSNPNLYWYRQAAGRGLQLLFYSVGIGQISSEVPQNLSASRPQDRQFILSSKKLLLSDSGFYLCAWSVPRWPTLTNQPQHFGDGTRLSIL.

V and J are TRBV7-9 and TRBJ2-2, with a possible D match to TRBD1 (5 bases). Looked up from germline, CDR1 is SEHNR and CDR2 is FQNEAQ (reference sequence). Trimming left V 1 base short and J 7 bases short, with 13 bases between. The CDR3 contains 15 residues. The CDR3 is CASSLEGRADGELFF. CDR3 coding DNA: TGTGCCAGCAGCTTAGAGGGCAGGGCGGACGGGGAGCTGTTTTTT. The full variable domain, rest sourced from reference TRBV7-9 and TRBJ2-2, is DTGVSQNPRHKITKRGQNVTFRCDPISEHNRLYWYRQTLGQGPEFLTYFQNEAQLEKSRLLSDRFSAERPKGSFSTLEIQRTEQGDSAMYLCASSLEGRADGELFFGEGSRLTVL.

This chain links TRBV5-1 with TRBJ2-1; TRBD2 is a possible D gene (6 bases). In germline, CDR1 is SGHRS, CDR2 YFSETQ. V lost 1 base and J lost 6, with 11 bases in between. The CDR3 totals 14 residues. The CDR3, as DNA: TGCGCCAGCAGCTTGTGGCTAGCGAGCAATGAGCAGTTCTTC. The encoded protein is CASSLWLASNEQFF. Variable domain in full (rest from reference TRBV5-1 and TRBJ2-1): KAGVTQTPRYLIKTRGQQVTLSCSPISGHRSVSWYQQTPGQGLQFLFEYFSETQRNKGNFPGRFSGRQFSNSRSEMNVSTLELGDSALYLCASSLWLASNEQFFGPGTRLTVL.

The chain recombines TRBV9 with TRBJ2-1; TRBD1 matches 7 bases. CDR1 and CDR2 from the germline V gene are SGDLS and YYNGEE. The J segment lost 2 bases and the V segment lost 0 bases, leaving 2 bases of the junction unmatched. This CDR3 is built from 15 residues. Here the CDR3 reads CASSVGGQTYNEQFF. The CDR3 DNA is TGTGCCAGCAGCGTAGGGGGACAGACCTACAATGAGCAGTTCTTC.

This clone showed up just once. This chain connects TRBV5-6 to TRBJ2-7, with D perhaps assigned TRBD1 or TRBD2 (5 bases each). The germline V gene encodes CDR1 SGHDT and CDR2 YYEEEE. Trimming shortened V by 1 base and J by 2 bases, and 13 bases separated the two germline ends. The CDR3 has 15 residues. This chain's CDR3 is CASSLPRDGTYEQYF. The DNA for the CDR3 is TGTGCCAGCAGCTTGCCAAGGGACGGTACCTACGAGCAGTACTTC.